These T cell receptor beta chains were read from a single sample in a study of cytomegalovirus exposure and HLA in healthy donors. Sequencing was performed with immunoSEQ multiplex PCR; in TCRdb, only in-frame clones are kept and a portion is missing. The sample lists around 190,000 clones, 60% to 85% seen once, with around 6% in the top ten. Source material: PBMCs. The source is a man aged 40-49 years in good health and CMV-seronegative. The CDR3 runs from the conserved cysteine through the conserved F or W. Each record gives: J gene, D gene, clone size, V gene, CDR3 DNA, CDR3 protein. D genes are given only for firm matches. Rows give clone size only sometimes, using once, few, many, or a class for an expanded clone.

j_call: TRBJ1-2
d_call: .
clone_size: .
v_call: TRBV6-5
cdr3_nt: TGTGCCAGCAGTTACTCAGAGACAGCTAACTATGGCTACACCTTC
cdr3_aa: CASSYSETANYGYTF

j_call: TRBJ2-5
d_call: TRBD2
clone_size: few
v_call: TRBV5-6
cdr3_nt: TGTGCCAGCAGGGGCACGCTAGCGGGGGGATCGAAGACCCAGTACTTC
cdr3_aa: CASRGTLAGGSKTQYF

j_call: TRBJ1-6
d_call: .
clone_size: few
v_call: TRBV5-5
cdr3_nt: TGTGCCAGCAGCTTGTGGCAGAATTCACCCCTCCACTTT
cdr3_aa: CASSLWQNSPLHF

j_call: TRBJ2-5
d_call: TRBD1
clone_size: .
v_call: TRBV11-3
cdr3_nt: TGTGCCAGCAGTTCGACAGGGGTGCGTACCCAGTACTTC
cdr3_aa: CASSSTGVRTQYF

j_call: TRBJ2-3
d_call: .
clone_size: .
v_call: TRBV7-7
cdr3_nt: TGTGCCAGCAGCTTGGGGGGGGCCGATACGCAGTATTTT
cdr3_aa: CASSLGGADTQYF

j_call: TRBJ2-5
d_call: .
clone_size: .
v_call: TRBV2
cdr3_nt: TGTGCCAGCAAACCCTCGGGGGACCCTTACTTC
cdr3_aa: CASKPSGDPYF

j_call: TRBJ2-7
d_call: TRBD2
clone_size: .
v_call: TRBV14
cdr3_nt: TGTGCCAGCAGCCAAGTGGGAGCGGGGCTCAGCTCCTACGAGCAGTACTTC
cdr3_aa: CASSQVGAGLSSYEQYF

j_call: TRBJ2-3
d_call: TRBD2
clone_size: once
v_call: TRBV5-1
cdr3_nt: TGCGCCAGCAGCTGGGGGGGAGATACGCAGTATTTT
cdr3_aa: CASSWGGDTQYF

j_call: TRBJ1-4
d_call: TRBD1
clone_size: few
v_call: TRBV18
cdr3_nt: TGTGCCAGCTCACCATGGACAGGGGATGAAAAACTGTTTTTT
cdr3_aa: CASSPWTGDEKLFF

j_call: TRBJ2-7
d_call: .
clone_size: .
v_call: TRBV21-1
cdr3_nt: TGTGCCAGCAGCACACCCGGGACTCCTTCTTTAGAGCAGTACTTC
cdr3_aa: CASSTPGTPSLEQYF

j_call: TRBJ1-1
d_call: .
clone_size: .
v_call: TRBV29-1
cdr3_nt: TGCAGCGCCGCAGAGCGCACTGAAGCTTTCTTT
cdr3_aa: CSAAERTEAFF

j_call: TRBJ2-4
d_call: TRBD2
clone_size: few
v_call: TRBV2
cdr3_nt: TGTGCCAGCAGTGAGTTTGCGGGGGTGGCCAAAAACATTCAGTACTTC
cdr3_aa: CASSEFAGVAKNIQYF

j_call: TRBJ2-5
d_call: TRBD1
clone_size: .
v_call: TRBV7-2
cdr3_nt: TGTGCCAGCAGCCAACAGGGGGCGGGGGAGACCCAGTACTTC
cdr3_aa: CASSQQGAGETQYF

j_call: TRBJ2-3
d_call: TRBD1
clone_size: once
v_call: TRBV6-4
cdr3_nt: TGTGCCAGCAGCGCGGGACAGGGATCAGATACGCAGTATTTT
cdr3_aa: CASSAGQGSDTQYF

j_call: TRBJ2-1
d_call: .
clone_size: .
v_call: TRBV7-2
cdr3_nt: TGTGCCAGCAGCCCCCCCTATCTCAATGAGCAGTTCTTC
cdr3_aa: CASSPPYLNEQFF

j_call: TRBJ2-2
d_call: TRBD2
clone_size: .
v_call: TRBV15
cdr3_nt: TGTGCCACCAGCAGACCCTCTGGGGGAGCGGGGGGGCAGTTCCTCCGGGAGCTGTTTTTT
cdr3_aa: CATSRPSGGAGGQFLRELFF

j_call: TRBJ2-7
d_call: .
clone_size: .
v_call: TRBV9
cdr3_nt: TGTGCCAGCAGCGTAGGAAACGGGGTCTCCTACGAGCAGTACTTC
cdr3_aa: CASSVGNGVSYEQYF

j_call: TRBJ1-3
d_call: .
clone_size: .
v_call: TRBV6-6
cdr3_nt: TGTGCAGTCGCAAGGGGGGGTACTGGAAACACCATATATTTT
cdr3_aa: CAVARGGTGNTIYF

j_call: TRBJ1-4
d_call: TRBD1
clone_size: few
v_call: TRBV5-6
cdr3_nt: TGTGCCAGCAGCTTGACAGGGGTGCCGAATGAAAAACTGTTTTTT
cdr3_aa: CASSLTGVPNEKLFF

j_call: TRBJ1-4
d_call: .
clone_size: .
v_call: TRBV7-6
cdr3_nt: TGTGCCAGCAGCTTAGCCGGCCGGCGGGGTCTAGATGAAAAACTGTTTTTT
cdr3_aa: CASSLAGRRGLDEKLFF

j_call: TRBJ2-5
d_call: TRBD2
clone_size: .
v_call: TRBV12-5
cdr3_nt: TGTGCTAGTGGTTTGGGGGCTAGCGGGGGGGTAGAGACCCAGTACTTC
cdr3_aa: CASGLGASGGVETQYF

j_call: TRBJ1-2
d_call: TRBD1
clone_size: .
v_call: TRBV5-4
cdr3_nt: TGTGCCAGCAGCCGGGGACAGGCAGTTGAGGGAGGCTACACCTTC
cdr3_aa: CASSRGQAVEGGYTF

j_call: TRBJ2-2
d_call: TRBD2
clone_size: .
v_call: TRBV4-3
cdr3_nt: TGCGCCAGCAGCCAAGCACCTGCGGGGGGGAACACCGGGGAGCTGTTTTTT
cdr3_aa: CASSQAPAGGNTGELFF